This TCR beta chain was retrieved from a study of shared clonotypes between healthy human individuals. The run depth of the assay was deep. Clones were read by immunoSEQ multiplex PCR, and TCRdb kept only the in-frame ones, dropping some. The sample yields approximately 470,000 clones, approximately 82% seen once. CDR1 is MDHEN, CDR2 SYDVKM, per germline. The CDR3 totals 15 residues. The junction had 5 bases not matched to a gene; V was cut back by 2 bases and J by 5 bases. This clone was recorded once. Genomic DNA came from around 100 million PBMCs in unsorted samples. The source is a middle-aged woman in good health. Some clones in this sample may be carry-over from other donors' samples. The gene calls are TRBV28 and TRBJ2-3; the match to TRBD2 covers 9 bases. The sample taken for sequencing was PBMCs. The CDR3 is CASSLGSGSQDTQYF. In DNA form, the CDR3 reads TGTGCCAGCAGTTTAGGTAGCGGGAGTCAAGATACGCAGTATTTT.